The next 19 T cell receptor beta chains were all read from a single sample in a study of early T cells in non-severe SARS-CoV-2 infection. TCRdb used MiXCR to reprocess the 5' RACE reads, holding one entry per CDR3 protein. This sample has about 50,000 distinct CDR3 sequences, with 7.5% to 10% found just once. The sample taken for sequencing was whole blood. The source is an adult who was a healthcare worker with PCR-confirmed SARS-CoV-2 infection or an uninfected control (not recorded which).

This clonotype was seen at least ten times. The chain carries TRBV28 and TRBJ1-5, with 7 bases fitting TRBD1. V was pared by 7 bases and J by 0 bases, with 6 bases of the junction left unmatched. The CDR3 totals 15 residues. Germline V CDR1 and CDR2: MDHEN, SYDVKM. The CDR3 bases are TGTGCCAGCATTAACAGGGGCTATAGCAATCAGCCCCAGCATTTT. It encodes CASINRGYSNQPQHF.

This clonotype was counted ten times or more. The rearrangement uses TRBV5-1 and TRBJ2-7; D possibly uses TRBD1 or TRBD2 (5 bases each). CDR1 and CDR2 (germline): SGHRS, YFSETQ. The V end lost 6 bases, the J end lost 0 bases, and 10 bases lay between the germline ends. This CDR3 region has 13 residues. The CDR3: CASKGTVSYEQYF. CDR3 in DNA: TGCGCCAGCAAAGGGACCGTCTCCTACGAGCAGTACTTC.

V usage is TRBV28 and J usage is TRBJ1-1; 8 bases are shared with TRBD1. CDR3 size: 15 residues. J lost 4 bases, V lost 1 base, and 5 bases had no gene match. Per germline, CDR1 MDHEN and CDR2 SYDVKM. The CDR3 DNA sequence: TGTGCCAGCAGTTTATCCAGGACAGGGATCACTGAAGCTTTCTTT. Translating gives CASSLSRTGITEAFF.

This clonotype was seen repeatedly, ten times or more. The chain joins TRBV7-9 to TRBJ2-1; 7 bases align to TRBD1. This CDR3 comprises 14 residues. V was clipped by 2 bases and J by 7 bases; unmatched bases: 5. CDR1 is SEHNR and CDR2 is FQNEAQ in the germline V gene (reference sequence). As DNA, the CDR3 is TGTGCCAGCAGCTTATGGGACAGCAGGAATGAGCAGTTCTTC. As protein: CASSLWDSRNEQFF.

This clonotype was counted at least ten times. The V gene is TRBV6-5, the J gene TRBJ2-2, with a weak D call TRBD2 (7 bases). Germline V lookup: CDR1 MNHEY, CDR2 SVGAGI. This CDR3 region has 14 residues. Trimming removed 11 bases from V and 1 base from J, with 14 bases in between. CDR3 protein: CAAGGLVNTGELFF. CDR3 nucleotide sequence: TGTGCCGCCGGGGGGCTCGTGAACACCGGGGAGCTGTTTTTT.

This clonotype was seen ten or more times. This sequence joins TRBV5-5 and TRBJ2-1; TRBD1 matches at 11 bases. The germline V gene encodes CDR1 SGHKS and CDR2 YYEKEE (reference sequence). This CDR3 spans 20 amino acids. Unmatched junction bases numbered 20, after V lost 4 bases and J lost 5 bases. CDR3 coding DNA: TGTGCCAGCAGCCGTCGGACAGGGGGCATTGTGGTCAAAGGGGACAATGAGCAGTTCTTC. Its protein product is CASSRRTGGIVVKGDNEQFF. Drawing the rest from reference TRBV5-5 and TRBJ2-1, the complete variable domain is DAGVTQSPTHLIKTRGQQVTLRCSPISGHKSVSWYQQVLGQGPQFIFQYYEKEERGRGNFPDRFSARQFPNYSSELNVNALLLGDSALYLCASSRRTGGIVVKGDNEQFFGPGTRLTVL.

V usage is TRBV7-2 and J usage is TRBJ1-1, with D possibly TRBD1 on 5 matching bases. The CDR3 has 16 residues. Trimming took 5 bases from V and 4 from J, leaving 20 bases between them. Germline loops: CDR1 SGHTA, CDR2 FQGNSA. The CDR3 sequence: CASSPEVWGSGTEAFF. The DNA of the CDR3 is TGTGCCAGCAGCCCCGAAGTCTGGGGGTCCGGCACTGAAGCTTTCTTT.

This clonotype was detected many times. The genes are TRBV11-3 and TRBJ2-1, with TRBD2 matching 13 bases. The CDR3 extends over 16 amino acids. From germline, CDR1 is SGHNT and CDR2 YENEEA. J lost 1 base, V lost 5 bases, and 2 bases had no gene match. Here the CDR3 DNA reads TGTGCCAGCAGCCCGGGACTAGCGGGGTCCTACAATGAGCAGTTCTTC. Encoded protein: CASSPGLAGSYNEQFF. The complete variable domain, with remaining parts taken from reference TRBV11-3 and TRBJ2-1, reads EAGVVQSPRYKIIEKKQPVAFWCNPISGHNTLYWYLQNLGQGPELLIRYENEEAVDDSQLPKDRFSAERLKGVDSTLKIQPAELGDSAVYLCASSPGLAGSYNEQFFGPGTRLTVL.

With regard to this clonotype: A much larger clone differs from this one at a single base, so this may be a read error. The V gene is TRBV28, the J gene TRBJ2-1, with TRBD2 as a possible D gene (5 bases). CDR1 and CDR2 (germline): MDHEN, SYDVKM. The CDR3 runs 13 residues. CDR3 coding DNA: TGTGCCAGCAGTGTGGACTCCTACGATGAGCAGTTCTTC. Translating it yields CASSVDSYDEQFF.

This clonotype occurred many times. V is TRBV7-9 and J is TRBJ2-5, with TRBD2 identical over 10 bases. This CDR3 spans 15 amino acids. Unmatched junction bases numbered 8, after V lost 6 bases and J lost 4 bases. In germline, CDR1 is SEHNR, CDR2 FQNEAQ (reference sequence). The CDR3 bases are TGTGCCAGCAGAGCAGCGGGGGGGCCAGGAGAGACCCAGTACTTC. Residues: CASRAAGGPGETQYF.

Turning to this clonotype: A read error may explain this, as a much larger clone is one base away. The chain carries TRBV4-3 and TRBJ1-2, with TRBD1 matching over 7 bases. Germline CDR1 is LGHNA and CDR2 is YSLEER. The length of the CDR3 is 17 residues. The CDR3 DNA reads TGCGCCAGCAGCCAAGATATAATTCGAGGACAGGACTATGGCCACACCTTC. Translation: CASSQDIIRGQDYGHTF.

This clonotype was recorded at least ten times. V is TRBV7-3 and J is TRBJ2-2; maybe TRBD1 (6 bases). This CDR3 is 15 amino acids long. CDR1 is SGHTA and CDR2 is FQGTGA in the germline V gene. Trimming took 2 bases from V and 5 from J, leaving 12 bases between them. CDR3 in amino acids: CASSLQGPMTGELFF. The CDR3 nucleotides are TGTGCCAGCAGCTTACAGGGGCCAATGACCGGGGAGCTGTTTTTT.

This clonotype was found a few times. The rearrangement links TRBV11-1 to TRBJ2-4; 9 bases line up with TRBD1. The V gene end was trimmed by 5 bases and the J gene end by 4 bases; junction bases not matched to a gene: 9. This CDR3 region has 16 residues. In germline, CDR1 is SGHAT, CDR2 FQDESV (reference sequence). The CDR3 is CASSHQAGTGKNIQYF. CDR3 nucleotide sequence: TGTGCCAGCAGCCATCAAGCCGGGACAGGGAAAAACATTCAGTACTTC.

This clonotype was detected only a few times. V usage is TRBV7-6 and J usage is TRBJ2-7; 7 positions agree with TRBD2. This CDR3 contains 19 residues. From germline, CDR1 is SGHVS and CDR2 FNYEAQ. The V segment lost 5 bases and the J segment 2 bases; nucleotides outside the gene matches: 21. As DNA, the CDR3 is TGTGCCAGCAGCCCCTACGGACTAGTAGGCTCTCCCAAGACCTACGAGCAGTACTTC. Translated, it gives CASSPYGLVGSPKTYEQYF. Full variable domain (rest looked up from reference TRBV7-6 and TRBJ2-7): GAGVSQSPRYKVTKRGQDVALRCDPISGHVSLYWYRQALGQGPEFLTYFNYEAQQDKSGLPNDRFSAERPEGSISTLTIQRTEQRDSAMYRCASSPYGLVGSPKTYEQYFGPGTRLTVT.

In its sample, this clonotype was seen a few times. V usage is TRBV18 and J usage is TRBJ2-1, with TRBD1 matching over 8 bases. The CDR3 spans 14 residues. The germline V gene has CDR1 KGHSH and CDR2 LQKENI. The V and J ends lost 5 bases and 1 base, in that order; junction bases with no gene match: 1. The CDR3 loop reads CASSTGGSYNEQFF. The CDR3 bases are TGTGCCAGCTCAACAGGGGGGTCCTACAATGAGCAGTTCTTC.

This clonotype was detected many times. The chain uses TRBV7-2 and TRBJ1-1; D may be TRBD1 (5 bases). Germline V gene data show CDR1 as SGHTA and CDR2 as FQGNSA. V lost 0 bases and J 7 bases, leaving 9 bases between the germline ends. This CDR3 comprises 13 residues. The CDR3 sequence is CASSLARVVEAFF. CDR3 in DNA: TGTGCCAGCAGCTTAGCCAGGGTAGTTGAAGCTTTCTTT.

This clonotype has a count of ten or more. The genes are TRBV10-3 and TRBJ1-2, with a possible D match to TRBD1 (5 bases). The germline V and J ends were trimmed by 5 bases and 4 bases, with 11 bases remaining between them. The CDR3 loop spans 13 amino acids. From germline, CDR1 is ENHRY and CDR2 SYGVKD. The CDR3 coding sequence is TGTGCCATCAGTCCCACAGGCCCCTATGGCTACACCTTC. Residues: CAISPTGPYGYTF.

In its sample, this clonotype ranks as medium-sized. V gene TRBV20-1 combines with J gene TRBJ2-1; D gene uncertain. The CDR3 contains 12 residues. The germline CDR1 and CDR2 sequences are DFQATT and SNEGSKA (reference sequence). The V gene lost 2 bases and the J gene lost 7 bases, with 9 bases spanning the gap. CDR3 bases: TGCAGTGCTAGACTAAGCAGGAATGAGCAGTTCTTC. It codes for CSARLSRNEQFF.

The rearrangement uses TRBV28 and TRBJ2-7; 11 bases match TRBD1. With V trimmed by 6 bases and J by 7 bases, 11 bases remained unmatched. Germline loops: CDR1 MDHEN, CDR2 SYDVKM. This CDR3 comprises 15 residues. The CDR3 reads CASSSPAGTGGEQYF. For the CDR3, the DNA is TGTGCCAGCAGCTCCCCCGCCGGGACAGGGGGAGAGCAGTACTTC.